This T cell receptor (beta chain) was captured by sequencing in a study of neoadjuvant anti-PD-1 for oral cavity cancer. Study-level background: Nivolumab at 3 mg/kg was mostly given biweekly, three to four doses, pre-surgery. Patients without progression got a fourth dose around day 43.

Sequencing used immunoSEQ multiplex PCR; TCRdb keeps in-frame clones, though not all of them. The sample contains tens of thousands of clones, roughly nine tenths of which appear only once. As for time point: after neoadjuvant nivolumab, at surgical resection. The sample here was PBMCs, taken after nivolumab (anti-PD-1) treatment. The TCR originated in a person between 40 and 79 years old with oral cavity squamous cell carcinoma.

The CDR3 sequence is CASSLAGNEQFF. The DNA of the CDR3 is TGCGCCAGCAGCTTGGCCGGGAATGAGCAGTTCTTC. The chain has TRBV5-1 and TRBJ2-1; no clear D gene. The CDR3 runs to 12 residues. The V gene's germline CDR1 is SGHRS and CDR2 YFSETQ. V lost 0 bases to trimming and J lost 7 bases, with 5 bases between them.